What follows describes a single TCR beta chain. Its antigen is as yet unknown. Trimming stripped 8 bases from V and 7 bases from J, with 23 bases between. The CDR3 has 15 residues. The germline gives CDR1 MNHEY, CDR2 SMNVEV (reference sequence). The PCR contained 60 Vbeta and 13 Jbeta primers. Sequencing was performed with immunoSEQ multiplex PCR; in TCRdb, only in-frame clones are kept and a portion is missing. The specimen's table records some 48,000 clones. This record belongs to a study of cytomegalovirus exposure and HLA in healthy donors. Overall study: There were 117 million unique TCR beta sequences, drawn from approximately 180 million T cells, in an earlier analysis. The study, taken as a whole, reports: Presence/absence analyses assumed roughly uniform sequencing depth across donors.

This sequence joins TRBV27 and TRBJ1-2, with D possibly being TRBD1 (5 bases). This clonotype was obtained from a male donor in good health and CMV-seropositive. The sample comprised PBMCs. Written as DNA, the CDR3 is TGTGCCAGCGCGAGTCAGGGAGGGTTGATGCGTGGCTACACCTTC. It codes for CASASQGGLMRGYTF.